The 21 T cell receptor beta chains presented below share a single source sample, sequenced in a study of CD8 T cells in ankylosing spondylitis. Study conclusions and caveats: One TCR beta motif, made up of seven to nine highly homologous variants, appeared characteristic of ankylosing spondylitis blood.

TCRdb re-analysed the 5' RACE reads in MiXCR, keeping a single row per CDR3 protein. The data contain fewer than 500,000 distinct CDR3 sequences, more than 25% of them seen just once; the ten biggest clones take up about 0.9%. No antigen has been identified for these receptors. What was sequenced was blood, either unsorted or a sorted T cell fraction (not recorded which). These receptor sequences come from a male donor with ankylosing spondylitis.

The sample holds a few counts of this clonotype. The gene calls are TRBV5-1 and TRBJ2-2, with no clear D. Per germline, CDR1 SGHRS and CDR2 YFSETQ. The CDR3 covers 14 residues. Trimming pared 0 bases from V and 4 bases from J, leaving 7 bases between. This CDR3 reads CASSLAVATGELFF. The CDR3 region has the DNA TGCGCCAGCAGCTTGGCGGTCGCCACCGGGGAGCTGTTTTTT.

The chain combines TRBV3-1 with TRBJ2-7; the D is unclear. Trimming removed 0 bases at V and 5 bases at J, with 8 bases between. CDR1 is LGHDT, CDR2 YNNKEL, per germline (reference sequence). The CDR3 has 13 residues. This CDR3 is CASSQDAADEQYV. The CDR3, as DNA: TGTGCCAGCAGCCAAGATGCTGCGGACGAGCAGTACGTC.

This clonotype was detected a few times. This sequence joins TRBV5-1 and TRBJ2-7; 11 nucleotides agree with TRBD2. Germline V lookup: CDR1 SGHRS, CDR2 YFSETQ. The V segment lost 2 bases and the J segment 2 bases; nucleotides outside the gene matches: 3. This CDR3 comprises 15 residues. CDR3 coding DNA: TGCGCCAGCAGCTTAAAGACTAGCGGGACCTACGAGCAGTACGTC. This gives the protein CASSLKTSGTYEQYV.

This clonotype has just a few counts. The chain recombines TRBV5-1 with TRBJ2-7, with 9 bases matching TRBD1. This CDR3 has 15 residues. Germline V gene sequence: CDR1 SGHRS, CDR2 YFSETQ. Unmatched junction bases numbered 10, after V lost 7 bases and J lost 2 bases. CDR3 region: CASGSGTGSAYEQYF. The DNA for the CDR3 is TGCGCCAGCGGATCCGGGACAGGGTCCGCCTACGAGCAGTACTTC.

The rearrangement joins TRBV2 to TRBJ2-5; 13 bases agree with TRBD2. V lost 5 bases, J lost 7 bases, and 10 bases stayed unmatched. The CDR3 loop spans 16 amino acids. Germline V CDR1 and CDR2: SNHLY, FYNNEI. The DNA of the CDR3 is TGTGCCAGCAGTCCGGGACTAGCGGGATTAATCGTGACCCAGTACTTC. Protein sequence: CASSPGLAGLIVTQYF.

This clonotype was recorded a few times. The gene calls are TRBV7-9 and TRBJ2-2, with a tentative D call TRBD2 (6 bases). This CDR3 region has 16 residues. The germline V gene has CDR1 SEHNR and CDR2 FQNEAQ (reference sequence). Trimming removed 0 bases at V and 3 bases at J, with 11 bases between. Here the CDR3 DNA reads TGTGCCAGCAGCTTAGCGGGGGGAGAGCACACCGGGGAGCTGTTTTTT. Its translation: CASSLAGGEHTGELFF.

The CDR3 bases are TGTGCCAGCAGCTTAGATTTACAGGGGCTGGGAGAGACCCAGTACTTC. It yields the protein CASSLDLQGLGETQYF. The rearrangement joins TRBV11-3 to TRBJ2-5, with 7 bases fitting TRBD1. The CDR3 sequence is 16 residues long. V was clipped by 0 bases and J by 4 bases; unmatched bases: 8. Germline values: CDR1 SGHNT, CDR2 YENEEA.

This rearrangement joins TRBV6-1 to TRBJ1-5, with 10 bases fitting TRBD1. This CDR3 has 18 residues. The V segment lost 6 bases and the J segment 0 bases; nucleotides outside the gene matches: 11. Per germline, CDR1 MNHNS and CDR2 SASEGT. The CDR3 DNA is TGTGCCAGCAGGGGAGGGACAGGGGCCTCGATTAGCAATCAGCCCCAGCATTTT. Its translation is CASRGGTGASISNQPQHF.

This clonotype has more than one count but fewer than ten. The chain combines TRBV7-2 with TRBJ1-4, with 8 bases aligning to TRBD1. The ends lost 3 bases at V and 5 bases at J; junction bases unmatched: 2. Germline assignment: CDR1 SGHTA and CDR2 FQGNSA. The CDR3 has 14 amino acids. The CDR3 reads CASSLRTGNEKLFF. The CDR3 nucleotides read TGTGCCAGCAGCTTGAGGACAGGGAATGAAAAACTGTTTTTT. The full variable domain, with the rest looked up from reference TRBV7-2 and TRBJ1-4, is GAGVSQSPSNKVTEKGKDVELRCDPISGHTALYWYRQSLGQGLEFLIYFQGNSAPDKSGLPSDRFSAERTGGSVSTLTIQRTQQEDSAVYLCASSLRTGNEKLFFGSGTQLSVL.

This clonotype was detected many times. V gene TRBV5-1 combines with J gene TRBJ2-5; D not resolved. Trimming took off 0 bases at V and 4 bases at J, with 10 bases between the two ends. The CDR3 has 14 residues. CDR1 SGHRS and CDR2 YFSETQ come from the germline V gene. The CDR3 region has the DNA TGCGCCAGCAGCTTGGGAGAGACAAGAGAGACCCAGTACTTC. The encoded protein is CASSLGETRETQYF.

This clonotype was seen a handful of times. The chain employs TRBV29-1 and TRBJ1-1, with D possibly being TRBD1 (5 bases). Germline CDR1 SQVTM, CDR2 ANQGSEA. V was pared by 3 bases and J by 11 bases, with 16 bases between. This CDR3 has 12 amino acids. In DNA form, the CDR3 reads TGCAGCGTTGATGGGCGGGGGGATAGGGCTTTCTTT. Encoded protein: CSVDGRGDRAFF.

The chain carries TRBV3-1 and TRBJ2-7; 10 nucleotides agree with TRBD2. Germline CDR1 and CDR2: LGHDT and YNNKEL (reference sequence). V was pared by 1 base and J by 3 bases, with 6 bases of the junction left unmatched. The CDR3 contains 16 residues. CDR3 in amino acids: CASSQASLAGDYEQYF. The CDR3 bases are TGTGCCAGCAGCCAAGCTAGCCTAGCGGGAGACTACGAGCAGTACTTC.

The V and J genes are TRBV24-1 and TRBJ1-2, with no clear D. The CDR3 sequence is 13 residues long. Trimming removed 10 bases from V and 5 bases from J, with 16 bases in between. CDR1 and CDR2 (germline): KGHDR, SFDVKD. CDR3 bases: TGTGCCACGGGCCGTATGGTCGGTTATGGCTACACCTTC. Its protein product is CATGRMVGYGYTF.

The chain carries TRBV9 and TRBJ2-6; 7 bases line up with TRBD1. Unmatched junction bases numbered 8, after V lost 4 bases and J lost 13 bases. The CDR3 is 13 residues long. Germline-derived CDR1 and CDR2 are SGDLS and YYNGEE. CDR3 protein: CASSFDRAAVLTF. The CDR3 nucleotides read TGTGCCAGCAGCTTCGACAGGGCCGCTGTCCTGACTTTC.

This sequence joins TRBV20-1 and TRBJ2-1; tentative D call: TRBD2 (6 bases). The CDR3 consists of 16 residues. With 2 bases removed from V and 2 bases from J, the gap between germline ends came to 16 bases. CDR1 and CDR2 (germline): DFQATT, SNEGSKA (reference sequence). For the CDR3, the DNA is TGCAGTGCTAGATCCCCCCGGGACTCCGCCTACAATGAGCAGTTCTTC. Its protein product is CSARSPRDSAYNEQFF.

This clonotype has only a few counts. The chain combines TRBV4-2 with TRBJ2-1; 8 nucleotides line up with TRBD2. CDR1 and CDR2 (germline): LGHNA, YNFKEQ. J gave up 5 bases and V 6 bases, and 9 bases lay outside the gene matches. This CDR3 has 15 amino acids. CDR3 region: CASRLLIAGNNEQFF. CDR3 coding DNA: TGTGCCAGCAGACTCCTGATAGCGGGGAACAATGAGCAGTTCTTC.

The rearrangement joins TRBV11-2 to TRBJ2-1; 14 nucleotides line up with TRBD2. V trimming: 7 bases; J trimming: 7 bases; junction bases outside the gene matches: 6. This CDR3 spans 15 amino acids. Germline loops: CDR1 SGHAT, CDR2 FQNNGV. CDR3 residues: CASTPTSGGGNEQFF. CDR3 bases: TGTGCCAGCACCCCGACTAGCGGGGGGGGAAATGAGCAGTTCTTC.

This clonotype has just one count. V and J are TRBV20-1 and TRBJ2-1, with 7 bases matching TRBD2. V lost 5 bases to trimming and J lost 1 base; unmatched junction nucleotides: 8. CDR1 and CDR2 from the germline V gene are DFQATT and SNEGSKA (reference sequence). The CDR3 runs 15 residues. In DNA form, the CDR3 reads TGCAGTGCTCGACCCCTAGCGGATTCCTACAATGAGCAGTTCTTC. Amino acids: CSARPLADSYNEQFF.

This chain connects TRBV6-1 to TRBJ2-1; no clear D. The germline gives CDR1 MNHNS, CDR2 SASEGT. The CDR3 covers 14 residues. Trimming took off 4 bases at V and 7 bases at J, with 14 bases between the two ends. For the CDR3, the DNA is TGTGCCAGCAGTGTGAACAAGGGTCCTAATGAGCAGTTCTTC. This sequence encodes CASSVNKGPNEQFF.

The V and J genes are TRBV20-1 and TRBJ2-1, with 7 bases identical to TRBD2. V lost 1 base and J lost 10; bases outside the gene matches: 4. Per germline, CDR1 DFQATT and CDR2 SNEGSKA (reference sequence). CDR3 length: 12 residues. This CDR3 reads CSARGQAGEQFF. Here the CDR3 DNA reads TGCAGTGCTAGAGGTCAAGCGGGAGAGCAGTTCTTC.

The chain couples TRBV11-2 to TRBJ2-7; the D is unclear. V lost 0 bases and J lost 3, with 9 bases in between. The CDR3 spans 14 residues. Per the germline V gene, CDR1 is SGHAT and CDR2 is FQNNGV. CDR3 residues: CASSLDRQYYEQYV. CDR3 DNA: TGTGCCAGCAGCTTAGATCGGCAGTACTACGAGCAGTACGTC.